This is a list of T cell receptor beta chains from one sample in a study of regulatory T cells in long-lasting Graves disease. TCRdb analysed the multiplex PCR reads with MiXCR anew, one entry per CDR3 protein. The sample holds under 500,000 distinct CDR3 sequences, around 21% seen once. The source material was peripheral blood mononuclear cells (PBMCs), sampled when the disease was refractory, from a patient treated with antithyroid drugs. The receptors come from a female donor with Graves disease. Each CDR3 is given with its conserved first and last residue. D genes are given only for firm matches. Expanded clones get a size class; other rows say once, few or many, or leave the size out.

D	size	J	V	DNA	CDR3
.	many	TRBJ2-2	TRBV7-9	TGTGCCAGCAGCCAGCCAGGCTTATCCGGGGAGCTGTTTTTT	CASSQPGLSGELFF
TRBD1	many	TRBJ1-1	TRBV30	TGTGCCTGGAGTCCGGACTTACAGGGGTACACTGAAGCTTTCTTT	CAWSPDLQGYTEAFF
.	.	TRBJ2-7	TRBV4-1	TGCGCCAGCAGCCAAGTATGGGCAGACAGAACCGAGCAGTACTTC	CASSQVWADRTEQYF
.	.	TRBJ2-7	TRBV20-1	TGCAGAGCGAGGCTAGCAGGGTCCTACGAGCAGTACTTC	CRARLAGSYEQYF
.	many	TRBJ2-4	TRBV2	TGTGCCAGCAGAGGCCTTGTTCGGCCCAAAAACATTCAGTACTTC	CASRGLVRPKNIQYF
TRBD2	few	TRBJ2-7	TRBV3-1	TGTGCCAGCAGCCAAGCCGCGGGGGCCTACGAGCAGTACTTC	CASSQAAGAYEQYF
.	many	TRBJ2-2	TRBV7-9	TGTGCCAGCAGCATTCACACAAACACCGGGGAGCTGTTTTTT	CASSIHTNTGELFF
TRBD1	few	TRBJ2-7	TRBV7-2	TGTGCCAGCAGCTTGCACAGGGGTCGTCTTGACGAGCAGTACTTC	CASSLHRGRLDEQYF
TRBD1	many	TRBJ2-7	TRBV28	TGTGCCAGCAGTTCGGGGACCGGGACAGGGCCCTACGAGCAGTACTTC	CASSSGTGTGPYEQYF
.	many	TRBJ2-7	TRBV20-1	TGCAGTGCGGGAGGAACAGGACCCATCGTGGGGGACGAGCAGTACTTC	CSAGGTGPIVGDEQYF
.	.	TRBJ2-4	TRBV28	TGTGCCAGCAGTTACCATAGTAAGCCGGGGCCTTTGGACAAAAACATTCAGTACTTC	CASSYHSKPGPLDKNIQYF